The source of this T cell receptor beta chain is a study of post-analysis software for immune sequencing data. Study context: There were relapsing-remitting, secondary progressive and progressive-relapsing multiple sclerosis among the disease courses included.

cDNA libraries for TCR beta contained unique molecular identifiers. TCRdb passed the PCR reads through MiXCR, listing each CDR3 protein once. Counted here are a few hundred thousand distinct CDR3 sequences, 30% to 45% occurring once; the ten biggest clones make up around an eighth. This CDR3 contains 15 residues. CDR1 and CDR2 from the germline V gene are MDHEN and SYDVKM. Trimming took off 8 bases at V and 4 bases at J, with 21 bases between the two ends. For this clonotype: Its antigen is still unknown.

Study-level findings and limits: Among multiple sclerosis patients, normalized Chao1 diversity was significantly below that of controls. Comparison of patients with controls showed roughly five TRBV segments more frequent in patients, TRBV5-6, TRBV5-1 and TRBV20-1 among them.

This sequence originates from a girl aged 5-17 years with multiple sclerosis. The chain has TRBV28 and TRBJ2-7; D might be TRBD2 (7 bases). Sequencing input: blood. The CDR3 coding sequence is TGTGCCAGCTCCTGGGGAAGGGGGGGCAGGTACGAGCAGTACTTC. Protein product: CASSWGRGGRYEQYF.